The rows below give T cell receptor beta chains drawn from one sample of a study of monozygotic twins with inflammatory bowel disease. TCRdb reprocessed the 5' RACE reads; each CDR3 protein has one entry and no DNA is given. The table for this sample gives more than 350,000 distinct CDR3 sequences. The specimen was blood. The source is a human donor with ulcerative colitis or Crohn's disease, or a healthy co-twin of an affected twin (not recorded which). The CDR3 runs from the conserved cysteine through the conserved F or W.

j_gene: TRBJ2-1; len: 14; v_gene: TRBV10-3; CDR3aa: CAIRGSSGSNEQFF
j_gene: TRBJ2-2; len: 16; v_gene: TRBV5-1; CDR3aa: CASSLDRLAIAGELFF
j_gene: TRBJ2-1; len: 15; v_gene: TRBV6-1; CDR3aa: CASSLTSGGLNEQFF
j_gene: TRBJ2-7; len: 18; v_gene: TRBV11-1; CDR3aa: CASSFKATGTDLSYEQYF
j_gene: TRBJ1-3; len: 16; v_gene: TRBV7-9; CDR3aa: CASSLSVLSSGNTIYF
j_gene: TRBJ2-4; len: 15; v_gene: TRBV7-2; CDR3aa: CASSPGLAAKNIQYF
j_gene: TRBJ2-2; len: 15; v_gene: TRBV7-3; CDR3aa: CASSPSAGSTGELFF
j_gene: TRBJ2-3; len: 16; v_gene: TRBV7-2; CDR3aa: CASSWVGTGPTDTQYF
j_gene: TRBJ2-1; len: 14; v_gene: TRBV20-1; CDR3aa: CSASTGTSMTEQFF
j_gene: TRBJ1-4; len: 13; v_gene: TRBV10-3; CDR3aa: CATLREEKEKLFF
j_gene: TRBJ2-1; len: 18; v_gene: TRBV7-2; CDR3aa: CASSLLLAGVRDYNEQFF
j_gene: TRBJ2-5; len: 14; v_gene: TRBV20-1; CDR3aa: CSASSGPSGETQYF
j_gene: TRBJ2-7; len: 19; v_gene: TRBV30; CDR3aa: CAWSPLGSGAQGSAYEQYF
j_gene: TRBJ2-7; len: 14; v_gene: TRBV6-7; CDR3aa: CASSYQPLSYEQYF
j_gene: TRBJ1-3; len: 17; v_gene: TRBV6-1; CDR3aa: CASSPRQGRSGANTIYF
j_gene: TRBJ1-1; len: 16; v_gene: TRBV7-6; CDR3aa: CASSPEVRTLNTEAFF
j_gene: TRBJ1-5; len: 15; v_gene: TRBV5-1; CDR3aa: CASSLSGDSNQPQHF
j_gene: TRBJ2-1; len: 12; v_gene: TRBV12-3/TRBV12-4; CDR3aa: CASSLETSEQFF
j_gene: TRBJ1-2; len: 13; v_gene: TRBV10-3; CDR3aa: CAISQSGPSGYTF
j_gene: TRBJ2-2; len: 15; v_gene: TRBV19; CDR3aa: CASTPIPGNTGELFF
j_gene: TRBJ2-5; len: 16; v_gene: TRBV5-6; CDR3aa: CASSFTRDRAKETQYF
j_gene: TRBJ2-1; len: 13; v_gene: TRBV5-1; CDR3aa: CASSWTGLNEQFF
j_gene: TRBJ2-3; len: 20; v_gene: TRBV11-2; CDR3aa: CASSFRYDLAGIADTDTQYF
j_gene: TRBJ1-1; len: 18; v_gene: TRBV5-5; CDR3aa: CASSIGMRSALPNTEAFF
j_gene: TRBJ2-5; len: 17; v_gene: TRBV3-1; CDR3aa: CASSQDLAGGPDETQYF
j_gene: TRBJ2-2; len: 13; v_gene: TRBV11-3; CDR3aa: CASSNRNTGELFF
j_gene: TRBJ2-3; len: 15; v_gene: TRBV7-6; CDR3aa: CASSLASGAPDTQYF
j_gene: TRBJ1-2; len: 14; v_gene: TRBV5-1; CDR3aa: CASSFSETNYGYTF
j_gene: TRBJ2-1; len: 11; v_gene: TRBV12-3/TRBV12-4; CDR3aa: CASDGGNEQFF
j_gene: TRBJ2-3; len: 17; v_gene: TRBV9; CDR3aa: CASSVGADRVATDTQYF
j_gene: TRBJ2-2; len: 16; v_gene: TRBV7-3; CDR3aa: CASSSNTGGNTGELFF
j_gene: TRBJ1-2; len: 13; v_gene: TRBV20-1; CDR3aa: CSALREGVGGYTF